This T cell receptor (beta chain) was sequenced for a study of control samples from healthy donors and cancer patients. Clones were sequenced by immunoSEQ multiplex PCR, and TCRdb holds only the in-frame ones, with some missing. The sample includes 150,000 or so clones, roughly 94% seen only once; the top ten take around 6.1%. The CDR3 is 16 residues long. From germline, CDR1 is ENHRY and CDR2 SYGVKD. With 3 bases clipped from V and 1 base from J, the junction kept 6 bases outside the gene matches. Sequencing input: blood. The clonotype comes from a man aged 35-49 years in good health. The J gene is TRBJ2-3, the V gene TRBV10-3; 8 bases are a match to TRBD1. This CDR3 reads CAISDPGQARTDTQYF. DNA for the CDR3: TGTGCCATCAGTGACCCGGGACAGGCACGCACAGATACGCAGTATTTT.